This T cell receptor beta chain was sequenced in a study of control samples from healthy donors and cancer patients. In germline, CDR1 is MGHDK, CDR2 SYGVNS. The V and J ends lost 5 bases and 8 bases, in that order; junction bases with no gene match: 10. The length of the CDR3 is 15 residues. Using immunoSEQ multiplex PCR, the repertoire was profiled, and TCRdb retains in-frame clones only, with some absent. This table has over 150,000 clones, roughly 94% appearing once. The rearrangement joins TRBV25-1 to TRBJ1-4; TRBD1 aligns across 8 bases. The sequenced sample was blood. This receptor was taken from a middle-aged man in good health. This CDR3 reads CASSLGQGEREKLFF. CDR3 DNA: TGTGCCAGCAGTTTAGGACAGGGTGAACGAGAAAAACTGTTTTTT.